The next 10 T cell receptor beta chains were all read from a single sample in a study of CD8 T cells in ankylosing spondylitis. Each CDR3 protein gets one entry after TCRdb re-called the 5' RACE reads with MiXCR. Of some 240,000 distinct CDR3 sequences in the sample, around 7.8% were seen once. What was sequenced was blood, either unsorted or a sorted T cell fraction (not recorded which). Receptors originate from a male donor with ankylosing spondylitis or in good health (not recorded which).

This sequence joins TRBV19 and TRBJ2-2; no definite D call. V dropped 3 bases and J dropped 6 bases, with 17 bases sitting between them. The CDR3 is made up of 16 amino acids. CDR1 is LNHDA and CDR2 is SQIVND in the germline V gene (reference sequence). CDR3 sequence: CASSMGFGRTPGELFF. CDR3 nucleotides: TGTGCCAGTAGTATGGGGTTTGGGCGGACCCCCGGGGAGCTGTTTTTT.

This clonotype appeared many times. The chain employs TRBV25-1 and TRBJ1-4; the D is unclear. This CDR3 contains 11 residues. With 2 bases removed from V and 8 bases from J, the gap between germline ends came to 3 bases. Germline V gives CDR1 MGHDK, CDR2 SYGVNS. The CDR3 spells CASSEEEKLFF. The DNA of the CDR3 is TGTGCCAGCAGTGAAGAGGAAAAACTGTTTTTT.

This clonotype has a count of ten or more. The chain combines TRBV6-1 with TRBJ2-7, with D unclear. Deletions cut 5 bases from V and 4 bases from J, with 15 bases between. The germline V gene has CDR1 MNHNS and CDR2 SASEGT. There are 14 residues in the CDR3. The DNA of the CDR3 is TGTGCCAGCAGTAGTTTACCTTCGTTTTACGAGCAGTACTTC. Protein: CASSSLPSFYEQYF.

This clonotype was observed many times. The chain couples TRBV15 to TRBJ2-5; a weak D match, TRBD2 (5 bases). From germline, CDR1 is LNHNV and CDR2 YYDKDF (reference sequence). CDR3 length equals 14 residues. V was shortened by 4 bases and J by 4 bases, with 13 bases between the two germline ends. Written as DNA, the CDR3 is TGTGCCACCAGCAACGAAGGGAGAACAGAGACCCAGTACTTC. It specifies CATSNEGRTETQYF.

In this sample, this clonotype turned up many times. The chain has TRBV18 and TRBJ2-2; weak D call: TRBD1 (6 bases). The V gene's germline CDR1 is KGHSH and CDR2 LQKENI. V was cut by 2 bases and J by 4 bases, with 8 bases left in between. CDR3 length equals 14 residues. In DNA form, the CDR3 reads TGTGCCAGCTCACCAACAGGGACCACCGGGGAGCTGTTTTTT. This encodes CASSPTGTTGELFF.

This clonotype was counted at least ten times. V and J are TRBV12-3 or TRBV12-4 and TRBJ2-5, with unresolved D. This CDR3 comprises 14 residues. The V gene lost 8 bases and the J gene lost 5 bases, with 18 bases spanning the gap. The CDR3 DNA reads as TGTGCCAGCGCCTCGGGCACTTCGGCCGAGACCCAGTACTTC. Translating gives CASASGTSAETQYF.

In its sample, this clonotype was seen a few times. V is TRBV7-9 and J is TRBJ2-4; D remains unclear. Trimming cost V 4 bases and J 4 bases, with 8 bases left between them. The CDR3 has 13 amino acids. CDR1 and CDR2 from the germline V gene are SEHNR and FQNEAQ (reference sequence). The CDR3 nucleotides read TGTGCCAGCAGCTCCTTCGCGAAAAACATTCAGTACTTC. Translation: CASSSFAKNIQYF.

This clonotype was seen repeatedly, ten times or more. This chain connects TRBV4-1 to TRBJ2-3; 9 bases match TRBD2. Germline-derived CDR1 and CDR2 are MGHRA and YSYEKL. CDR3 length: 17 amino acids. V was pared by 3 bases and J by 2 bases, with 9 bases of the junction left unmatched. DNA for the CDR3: TGCGCCAGCAGCCAGGCCCCGCTAGCGGGATCCACAGATACGCAGTATTTT. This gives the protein CASSQAPLAGSTDTQYF.

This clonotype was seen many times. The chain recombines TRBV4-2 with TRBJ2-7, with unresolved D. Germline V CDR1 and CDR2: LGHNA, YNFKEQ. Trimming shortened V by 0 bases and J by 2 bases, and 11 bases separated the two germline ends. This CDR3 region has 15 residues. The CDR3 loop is CASSQEGDLAYEQYF. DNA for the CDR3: TGTGCCAGCAGCCAAGAAGGCGACTTGGCCTACGAGCAGTACTTC.

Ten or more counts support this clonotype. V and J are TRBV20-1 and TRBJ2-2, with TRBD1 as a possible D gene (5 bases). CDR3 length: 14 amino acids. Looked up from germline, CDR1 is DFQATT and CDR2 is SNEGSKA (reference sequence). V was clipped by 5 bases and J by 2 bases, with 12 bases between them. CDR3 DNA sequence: TGCAGTGCTGGGGCGCAGTACAACACCGGGGAGCTGTTTTTT. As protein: CSAGAQYNTGELFF.